Presented here are 9 T cell receptor beta chains from one specimen sequenced in a study of blood T cell repertoires in COVID-19. Using immunoSEQ multiplex PCR, the repertoire was profiled, and TCRdb retains in-frame clones only, with some absent. The sample lists 21,000 or so clones, approximately 90% seen once, with approximately 17% in the top ten. Specimen: peripheral blood. Source of these receptors: an older man with active COVID-19.

V and J are TRBV19 and TRBJ2-1, with TRBD2 identical over 8 bases. CDR1 and CDR2 from the germline V gene are LNHDA and SQIVND (reference sequence). The CDR3 loop spans 15 amino acids. J lost 7 bases, V lost 3 bases, and 8 bases had no gene match. The CDR3 spells CASSMTGGPWNEQFF. The CDR3 coding sequence is TGTGCCAGTAGTATGACGGGGGGGCCTTGGAATGAGCAGTTCTTC.

The chain combines TRBV4-1 with TRBJ1-4; no clear D. V lost 3 bases, J lost 0 bases, and 11 bases lay in between. The CDR3 extends over 16 amino acids. Per the germline V gene, CDR1 is MGHRA and CDR2 is YSYEKL. CDR3 in amino acids: CASSQIYLATNEKLFF. The CDR3 DNA reads TGCGCCAGCAGCCAGATCTACCTTGCAACTAATGAAAAACTGTTTTTT.

This clone was seen once. The chain recombines TRBV11-2 with TRBJ1-6; D gene unclear. V was shortened by 2 bases and J by 7 bases, with 12 bases between the two germline ends. CDR1 SGHAT and CDR2 FQNNGV come from the germline V gene. This CDR3 spans 15 amino acids. The CDR3 region is CASSLNPGGNSPLHF. In DNA, the CDR3 is TGTGCCAGCAGCTTAAACCCGGGAGGGAATTCACCCCTCCACTTT.

The chain employs TRBV30 and TRBJ1-6; no clear D. Germline values: CDR1 GTSNPN, CDR2 SVGIG (reference sequence). V dropped 2 bases and J dropped 13 bases, with 30 bases sitting between them. The CDR3 has 18 amino acids. CDR3 region: CAWSKNRGRALPSNPLHF. The CDR3 DNA sequence: TGTGCCTGGAGTAAAAACCGGGGTAGGGCCCTACCGTCGAACCCCCTCCACTTT.

This clone has more than one count but fewer than ten. The V gene is TRBV5-1, the J gene TRBJ1-3, with 9 bases fitting TRBD1. Germline-derived CDR1 and CDR2 are SGHRS and YFSETQ. The CDR3 length is 17 residues. Losses at the gene ends were 1 base for V and 0 bases for J; bases not matched to a gene: 5. The CDR3 sequence: CASSLTGGAVSGNTIYF. The CDR3 DNA follows: TGCGCCAGCAGCTTGACAGGGGGCGCCGTCTCTGGAAACACCATATATTTT.

The chain combines TRBV5-4 with TRBJ2-7, with D possibly TRBD1 on 5 matching bases. Per germline, CDR1 SGHNT and CDR2 YYREEE (reference sequence). V gave up 5 bases and J gave up 6 bases, with 12 bases separating them. This CDR3 has 12 amino acids. In nucleotides, the CDR3 is TGTGCCAGCAGGGGGCTTCTGAGCGAGCAGTACTTC. It yields the protein CASRGLLSEQYF.

The CDR3 protein is CASRRDSQETQYF. DNA of the CDR3: TGCGCCAGCAGAAGGGACAGCCAAGAGACCCAGTACTTC. The chain joins TRBV5-1 to TRBJ2-5; 7 bases match TRBD1. CDR1 and CDR2 (germline): SGHRS, YFSETQ. This CDR3 comprises 13 residues. With 5 bases clipped from V and 1 base from J, the junction kept 2 bases outside the gene matches.

V and J are TRBV29-1 and TRBJ2-2; D gene ambiguous. Germline V lookup: CDR1 SQVTM, CDR2 ANQGSEA. Trimming took 0 bases from V and 1 from J, leaving 6 bases between them. There are 14 residues in the CDR3. The CDR3 here is CSVEEEQNTGELFF. In nucleotides, the CDR3 is TGCAGCGTTGAAGAAGAACAGAACACCGGGGAGCTGTTTTTT.

Here the CDR3 reads CASSNPLQGWKAFF. The CDR3 nucleotides read TGTGCCAGTAGTAATCCCCTACAGGGCTGGAAAGCTTTCTTT. J is TRBJ1-1 and V is TRBV19; a possible D gene is TRBD1 (6 bases). Germline V CDR1 and CDR2: LNHDA, SQIVND (reference sequence). Trimming removed 4 bases from V and 9 bases from J, with 18 bases in between. The CDR3 consists of 14 residues.